These T cell receptor beta chains were read from a single sample in a study of cytomegalovirus exposure and HLA in healthy donors. Profiled with immunoSEQ multiplex PCR; TCRdb holds only in-frame clones, not every one. Of about 120,000 clones listed, about 15% are singletons. The specimen sequenced was PBMCs. Source of these receptors: a female donor in good health and CMV-seropositive. CDR3s include the opening cysteine and the closing phenylalanine or tryptophan. A D gene is named only where the DNA matches it firmly. Clone size is given for some rows only: seen once, a few or many times, or a class if the clone is expanded.

V: TRBV27
J: TRBJ1-4
D: TRBD1
size: few
DNA: TGTGCCAGCAAGAGGGGGCAGTTTAATGAAAAACTGTTTTTT
CDR3: CASKRGQFNEKLFF

V: TRBV28
J: TRBJ2-3
D: .
size: few
DNA: TGTGCCAGCACGGGTAGAGATACGCAGTATTTT
CDR3: CASTGRDTQYF

V: TRBV19
J: TRBJ2-7
D: .
size: .
DNA: TGTGCCAGTAGTATTAGGCCAGGCGAGCAGTACTTC
CDR3: CASSIRPGEQYF

V: TRBV28
J: TRBJ2-1
D: TRBD2
size: .
DNA: TGTGCCAGCACACCCCTGCGGACTAGCGGGAGTGGTACTGAGCAGTTCTTC
CDR3: CASTPLRTSGSGTEQFF

V: TRBV5-6
J: TRBJ2-7
D: .
size: .
DNA: TGTGCCAGCAGTTACTCAGGGGTCTGGGAGCAGTACTTC
CDR3: CASSYSGVWEQYF

V: TRBV29-1
J: TRBJ2-7
D: TRBD2
size: .
DNA: TGCAGCGCTCGTAGCGGGAGCGAGCAGTACTTC
CDR3: CSARSGSEQYF

V: TRBV4-3
J: TRBJ2-3
D: TRBD2
size: .
DNA: TGCGCCAGCAGCCAAGGGACGGGGGGGCCGTATTATCGCACAGATACGCAGTATTTT
CDR3: CASSQGTGGPYYRTDTQYF

V: TRBV6-1
J: TRBJ2-7
D: TRBD2
size: few
DNA: TGTGCCAGCAGTGTAAACCAAATACTAGCGGACGAGCAGTACTTC
CDR3: CASSVNQILADEQYF

V: TRBV14
J: TRBJ2-5
D: TRBD1
size: .
DNA: TGTGCCAGCAGCCAAAACAGGGGAGAGACCCAGTACTTC
CDR3: CASSQNRGETQYF

V: TRBV28
J: TRBJ1-5
D: .
size: few
DNA: TGTGCCAGCAGTGTCTCCAGCAATCAGCCCCAGCATTTT
CDR3: CASSVSSNQPQHF

V: TRBV6-1
J: TRBJ1-5
D: .
size: .
DNA: TGTGCCAGCAACTGGCAGGAATATCAGCCCCAGCATTTT
CDR3: CASNWQEYQPQHF

V: TRBV7-9
J: TRBJ1-1
D: TRBD1
size: .
DNA: TGTGCCGAATCCAGGGGGTTGACTGAAGCTTTCTTT
CDR3: CAESRGLTEAFF

V: TRBV27
J: TRBJ2-7
D: .
size: .
DNA: TGTGCCAGCAGTTTGGTTGGGGGCGGAGATCGCTACGAGCAGTACTTC
CDR3: CASSLVGGGDRYEQYF

V: TRBV25-1
J: TRBJ1-2
D: .
size: few
DNA: TGTGCCAGCAGTACCCACAGAGGGGGTGATGGCTACACCTTC
CDR3: CASSTHRGGDGYTF

V: TRBV7-2
J: TRBJ2-5
D: .
size: .
DNA: TGTGCCAGCAGCTTAGGAATTCACAGCCAAGAGACCCAGTACTTC
CDR3: CASSLGIHSQETQYF

V: TRBV6-5
J: TRBJ2-7
D: .
size: few
DNA: TGTGCCAGCAGGGGAAGAGGGGGAGTAGCCGAGCAGTACTTC
CDR3: CASRGRGGVAEQYF

V: TRBV5-1
J: TRBJ2-1
D: TRBD2
size: few
DNA: TGCGCCAGCAGCTTGGAGGGGCTAGCGGGGGGTCCGGATGAGCAGTTCTTC
CDR3: CASSLEGLAGGPDEQFF

V: TRBV7-2
J: TRBJ2-6
D: TRBD2
size: few
DNA: TGTGCCAGCAGCTTACGGGGGGGCGCATCTGGGGCCAACGTCCTGACTTTC
CDR3: CASSLRGGASGANVLTF

V: TRBV25-1
J: TRBJ1-1
D: .
size: .
DNA: TGTGCCAGCAGTGAATCAGGACTCATGAACACTGAAGCTTTCTTT
CDR3: CASSESGLMNTEAFF

V: TRBV10-2
J: TRBJ1-1
D: .
size: few
DNA: TGCGCCAGCTTAATAATCAGGGGACGGAACACTGAAGCTTTCTTT
CDR3: CASLIIRGRNTEAFF

V: TRBV10-3
J: TRBJ1-4
D: .
size: .
DNA: TGTGCCATCAGTGAGTCGCGGACTCTGGCAACTAATGAAAAACTGTTTTTT
CDR3: CAISESRTLATNEKLFF

V: TRBV10-3
J: TRBJ1-2
D: .
size: .
DNA: TGTGCCATCAGTGAGTCGGGGAGCTATGGCTACACCTTC
CDR3: CAISESGSYGYTF

V: TRBV18
J: TRBJ1-1
D: .
size: few
DNA: TGTGCCAGCTCAGGGGGCGGCAACACTGAAGCTTTCTTT
CDR3: CASSGGGNTEAFF

V: TRBV28
J: TRBJ2-5
D: TRBD2
size: .
DNA: TGTGCCAGCAGTTTACTAGCGGGGGGGCGGGAGACCCAGTACTTC
CDR3: CASSLLAGGRETQYF

V: TRBV28
J: TRBJ1-1
D: .
size: .
DNA: TGTGCCAGCATGGAAGGGGATCACACTGAAGCTTTCTTT
CDR3: CASMEGDHTEAFF

V: TRBV11-2
J: TRBJ2-2
D: TRBD2
size: .
DNA: TGTGCCAGCAGCCGAGCCCGGGGCGGGGGGGCCGACACCGGGGAGCTGTTTTTT
CDR3: CASSRARGGGADTGELFF

V: TRBV4-3
J: TRBJ2-7
D: TRBD2
size: .
DNA: TGCGCCAGCAGCCAAGGCGTAGGTAGCGGGAGTTTCTACGAGCAGTACTTC
CDR3: CASSQGVGSGSFYEQYF

V: TRBV28
J: TRBJ1-2
D: TRBD1
size: .
DNA: TGTGCCAGCACCCCGGGACAGGGACGTCTCGACTATGGCTACACCTTC
CDR3: CASTPGQGRLDYGYTF